What follows is one T cell receptor (beta chain) and its context. The germline V gene encodes CDR1 LGHDT and CDR2 YNNKEL (reference sequence). The CDR3 extends over 16 amino acids. The V end lost 4 bases, the J end lost 3 bases, and 16 bases lay between the germline ends. Sequencing was performed with immunoSEQ multiplex PCR; in TCRdb, only in-frame clones are kept and a portion is missing. The sample records 150,000 to 200,000 clones, 75% to 90% being singletons. The data belong to a study of blood T cell repertoires in COVID-19. The V and J genes are TRBV3-1 (or the pseudogene TRBV3-2) and TRBJ1-5; D possibly corresponds to TRBD1 (6 bases). The sequenced material came from peripheral blood. The clonotype was recovered from a man aged 65 to 79 with active or convalescent COVID-19. The CDR3 DNA follows: TGTGCCAGCAGCCCAAGCACCTGGACAGTCAATCAGCCCCAGCATTTT. Translation: CASSPSTWTVNQPQHF.